Described below is a single T cell receptor (beta chain) sequence and its context. This clone was recorded only once. Its antigen is not yet known. No base-level quality is on record; no much larger clone is a single base apart. This same CDR3 is encoded by further DNA sequences in the sample. This entry is derived from a study of blood T cell repertoires in COVID-19 (TCRdb year 2020). Looking at the study overall: The collaborator samples originated in the United States, Italy and Spain and spanned the acute and convalescent phases of COVID-19. Deeply sampled blood TCRbeta repertoires from subjects exposed to, actively infected with, or recovered from COVID-19 were included in the dataset. The repertoires were released in a freely available public database meant as a resource for research on the immune response to SARS-CoV-2. A de-identified subject ID, COVID-19 status, age in years and sex were almost always included in the sample metadata. Samples came from the ongoing ImmuneRACE study (first 160 participants) plus 1,254 subjects from 6 global collaborators. Where available, HLA class I and class II types were obtained from metadata supplied by the sample provider rather than from assay-based typing. The material from the prospective study consisted of cDNA or gDNA derived from T cells, B-cell-depleted T cells, or PBMCs.

Results and caveats for the whole study, not just this receptor: The quantity of clinical and demographic metadata differed by source and by participant and was supplied without curation.

The immunoSEQ Assay, a bias-controlled multiplex PCR, was used to amplify TCRbeta CDR3 regions from genomic DNA. Processing in the source paper ran as follows. The number of nucleated cells in each sample was estimated from the amplification of reference gene primers within the assay. To quantify the absolute abundance of each unique TCRbeta CDR3 rearrangement, sequence reads were collapsed and filtered. Productive Simpson clonality was computed per sample as the square root of Simpson's diversity index over productive rearrangements. TCRdb took over this immuneACCESS table, retaining in-frame rearrangements with V and J assigned. Such tables are incomplete; in checked studies, under half of the missing clones stem from an unresolved V gene, and the remainder is unexplained. V and J calls plus clone size are reproduced from that table; the DNA served to infer D and trimming. For this sample there are roughly 63,000 clones; about 90% appear just once. The ten largest account for 20% to 25% of the sample.

V sheds 3 bases and J sheds 1 base, leaving 11 bases between their ends. The CDR3 runs 15 residues from the cysteine to the phenylalanine. Solely the CDR3 DNA is kept, with 45 bases framed from the first base. Reading the germline V gene gives CDR1 SGDLS and CDR2 YYNGEE. Collaborating institutions collected whole blood in K2EDTA tubes following their own protocols. For TCRbeta analysis, collaborators shipped samples as frozen whole blood, isolated PBMCs, or DNA extracted from either of those sample types. The sequence came from a woman in her forties or fifties with active or convalescent COVID-19. The sequenced sample consisted of peripheral blood. The V and J segments used are TRBV9 and TRBJ2-1; the D region possibly corresponds to TRBD1 (5 bases align). The DNA sequence is given as TGTGCCAGCAGCGCAGGGATTGCGTCCTACAATGAGCAGTTCTTC. It encodes CASSAGIASYNEQFF.